Here is one T cell receptor (beta chain) with its context. The antigen remains unidentified. The data stem from a study of response to subunit inactivated influenza vaccine. The junction had 6 bases not matched to a gene; V was cut back by 3 bases and J by 4 bases. The CDR3 extends over 15 amino acids. Germline CDR1 and CDR2: SGHAT and FQNNGV. Study-level points and caveats: T cells newly recruited by each seasonal influenza vaccination are few, the authors suggested.

MiXCR, applied by TCRdb to the RT-PCR reads, yields one record per CDR3 protein. The table lists more than 250,000 distinct CDR3 sequences, 20% to 25% of them singletons. The clonotype originates from a man between 50 and 75 years old who received an inactivated influenza vaccine. This chain connects TRBV11-2 to TRBJ2-7; 10 positions match TRBD2. The sequencing here drew on PBMCs from blood, taken about 19 months after vaccination. The CDR3 DNA follows: TGTGCCAGCAGCTTTTCCTGGACTAGCGGATACGAGCAGTACTTC. Its protein is CASSFSWTSGYEQYF.